These 21 T cell receptor beta chains originate from one sample sequenced in a study of blood T cell repertoires in COVID-19. Assay: immunoSEQ multiplex PCR; the TCRdb copy retains only in-frame clones and omits some. The table records roughly 100,000 clones, roughly 88% of them present only once. Sequencing was performed on peripheral blood. Receptor source: a woman aged 70-85 years with acute or convalescent COVID-19.

The chain couples TRBV2 to TRBJ1-1; the match to TRBD1 covers 9 bases. Losses at the gene ends were 6 bases for V and 5 bases for J; bases not matched to a gene: 4. Germline lookup yields CDR1 SNHLY and CDR2 FYNNEI. The CDR3 contains 13 residues. The CDR3 here is CASRDRGRTEAFF. The CDR3 DNA is TGTGCCAGCAGGGACAGGGGACGGACTGAAGCTTTCTTT.

The chain couples TRBV7-9 to TRBJ1-2; D is uncertain. The CDR3 totals 12 residues. V dropped 11 bases and J dropped 4 bases, with 14 bases sitting between them. Looked up from germline, CDR1 is SEHNR and CDR2 is FQNEAQ (reference sequence). DNA of the CDR3: TGTGCCGCGAAGGAGGCGGGCTATGGCTACACCTTC. Translation: CAAKEAGYGYTF.

This chain uses TRBV19 with TRBJ2-5; 10 positions match TRBD1. V was pared by 1 base and J by 4 bases, with 3 bases of the junction left unmatched. This CDR3 has 15 amino acids. Germline V gives CDR1 LNHDA, CDR2 SQIVND (reference sequence). The CDR3 DNA reads as TGTGCCAGTAGTATAGGACAGGGGGCAAGAGAGACCCAGTACTTC. It translates to CASSIGQGARETQYF.

DNA for the CDR3: TGTGCCTGGAGTGGCGGATCAAATGAAAAACTGTTTTTT. Its translation: CAWSGGSNEKLFF. The J gene is TRBJ1-4, the V gene TRBV30; D remains unclear. CDR1 is GTSNPN, CDR2 SVGIG, per germline (reference sequence). This CDR3 region has 13 residues. Trimming took 1 base from V and 5 from J, leaving 8 bases between them.

This clone was seen more than once but under ten times. The chain is built from TRBV19 and TRBJ2-1; 7 bases line up with TRBD2. The CDR3 runs 17 residues. V was clipped by 0 bases and J by 6 bases; unmatched bases: 11. Germline CDR1 reads LNHDA; CDR2 reads SQIVND (reference sequence). The CDR3 here is CASSIEGSRGVRNEQFF. The CDR3 DNA is TGTGCCAGTAGTATAGAGGGCTCTCGGGGGGTACGCAATGAGCAGTTCTTC.

The chain couples TRBV7-9 to TRBJ2-7; the D gene is possibly TRBD1 (6 bases). Trimming removed 1 base at V and 0 bases at J, with 10 bases between. CDR1 is SEHNR and CDR2 is FQNEAQ in the germline V gene (reference sequence). The CDR3 contains 15 residues. The CDR3 sequence is CASSLGGLPSYEQYF. The CDR3, as DNA: TGTGCCAGCAGCTTAGGGGGGCTACCCTCCTACGAGCAGTACTTC.

The chain employs TRBV2 and TRBJ1-2; 7 nucleotides agree with TRBD1. This CDR3 has 13 residues. With 6 bases clipped from V and 6 bases from J, the junction kept 7 bases outside the gene matches. Germline V gives CDR1 SNHLY, CDR2 FYNNEI. CDR3 DNA: TGTGCCAGCAGGGGGACAGTCTCGAATGGCTACACCTTC. Its protein product is CASRGTVSNGYTF.

This clone occurred once. The chain links TRBV5-1 to TRBJ1-2; 11 bases align to TRBD1. The CDR3 covers 15 residues. CDR1 is SGHRS and CDR2 is YFSETQ in the germline V gene. Unmatched junction bases numbered 6, after V lost 4 bases and J lost 4 bases. CDR3 nucleotides: TGCGCCAGCAGCCCGAGGGGACAGGGGGTCTATGGCTACACCTTC. Amino acid sequence: CASSPRGQGVYGYTF.

This chain links TRBV27 with TRBJ1-2; 8 bases match TRBD1. This CDR3 is built from 14 residues. V gave up 4 bases and J gave up 5 bases; unmatched junction bases: 6. Germline CDR1 reads MNHEY; CDR2 reads SMNVEV (reference sequence). The CDR3 loop reads CASSSGQGKYGYTF. For the CDR3, the DNA is TGTGCCAGCAGTTCCGGACAGGGTAAATATGGCTACACCTTC.

The J gene is TRBJ2-7, the V gene TRBV28; 8 bases agree with TRBD1. Germline CDR1 is MDHEN and CDR2 is SYDVKM. The length of the CDR3 is 15 residues. Unmatched junction bases numbered 4, after V lost 3 bases and J lost 0 bases. This chain's CDR3 is CASSFRDRHSYEQYF. The CDR3 DNA reads TGTGCCAGCAGTTTCCGGGACAGGCACTCCTACGAGCAGTACTTC.

The chain employs TRBV30 and TRBJ2-6; the match to TRBD1 covers 11 bases. Trimming cost V 7 bases and J 3 bases; bases outside gene matches: 14. The germline V gene has CDR1 GTSNPN and CDR2 SVGIG (reference sequence). The CDR3 is made up of 18 amino acids. CDR3 sequence (DNA): TGTGCCTACTATCAAACGGACAGGGGGCTCGGTGGGGCCAACGTCCTGACTTTC. It is translated as CAYYQTDRGLGGANVLTF. Variable domain in full (rest from reference TRBV30 and TRBJ2-6): SQTIHQWPATLVQPVGSPLSLECTVEGTSNPNLYWYRQAAGRGLQLLFYSVGIGQISSEVPQNLSASRPQDRQFILSSKKLLLSDSGFYLCAYYQTDRGLGGANVLTFGAGSRLTVL.

This sequence joins TRBV19 and TRBJ1-4, with 7 bases identical to TRBD1. The CDR3 runs 16 residues. After removal of 5 bases from V and 5 bases from J, the junction contained 11 bases not matched to a gene. Germline V lookup: CDR1 LNHDA, CDR2 SQIVND (reference sequence). CDR3 DNA: TGTGCCAGTAGTCTCTTCGGGACAGACACAAATGAAAAACTGTTTTTT. It translates to CASSLFGTDTNEKLFF. The full variable domain, with the rest looked up from reference TRBV19 and TRBJ1-4, is DGGITQSPKYLFRKEGQNVTLSCEQNLNHDAMYWYRQDPGQGLRLIYYSQIVNDFQKGDIAEGYSVSREKKESFPLTVTSAQKNPTAFYLCASSLFGTDTNEKLFFGSGTQLSVL.

This sequence joins TRBV20-1 and TRBJ2-6, with TRBD2 as a possible D gene (5 bases). Germline lookup yields CDR1 DFQATT and CDR2 SNEGSKA (reference sequence). V gave up 6 bases and J gave up 4 bases, with 13 bases separating them. This CDR3 region has 14 residues. The CDR3 loop is CSASREAGANVLTF. The CDR3 bases are TGCAGTGCCAGTCGGGAAGCCGGGGCCAACGTCCTGACTTTC.

The chain couples TRBV3-1 (or the pseudogene TRBV3-2) to TRBJ2-2; D is possibly TRBD1 (5 bases). Trimming cost V 4 bases and J 4 bases, with 10 bases left between them. The CDR3 covers 14 residues. Germline assignment: CDR1 LGHDT and CDR2 YNNKEL (reference sequence). The CDR3 DNA reads TGTGCCAGCAGCCCCGACAGAACCACCGGGGAGCTGTTTTTT. It encodes CASSPDRTTGELFF.

This chain uses TRBV6-5 with TRBJ1-5; D is unresolved. V gave up 6 bases and J gave up 5 bases, with 11 bases separating them. This CDR3 spans 13 amino acids. Germline V gene sequence: CDR1 MNHEY, CDR2 SVGAGI. This CDR3 reads CASRLISDQPQHF. As DNA, the CDR3 is TGTGCCAGCAGACTCATAAGCGATCAGCCCCAGCATTTT.

The chain combines TRBV7-9 with TRBJ2-5; 8 nucleotides match TRBD1. The CDR3 sequence is 16 residues long. J lost 2 bases, V lost 2 bases, and 7 bases had no gene match. The germline V gene has CDR1 SEHNR and CDR2 FQNEAQ (reference sequence). The CDR3 DNA is TGTGCCAGCAGCTTACCGGGACAGGAGATTCAAGAGACCCAGTACTTC. Its protein is CASSLPGQEIQETQYF. Full variable domain (outside the CDR3, taken from reference TRBV7-9 and TRBJ2-5): DTGVSQNPRHKITKRGQNVTFRCDPISEHNRLYWYRQTLGQGPEFLTYFQNEAQLEKSRLLSDRFSAERPKGSFSTLEIQRTEQGDSAMYLCASSLPGQEIQETQYFGPGTRLLVL.

The chain joins TRBV29-1 to TRBJ1-5; D is unresolved. V was cut by 5 bases and J by 7 bases, with 12 bases left in between. CDR3 length equals 12 residues. Germline values: CDR1 SQVTM, CDR2 ANQGSEA. The CDR3 spells CSVSEARQPQHF. The CDR3 DNA reads TGCAGCGTTTCAGAGGCCCGGCAGCCCCAGCATTTT.

The count of this clone is one. The chain is built from TRBV13 and TRBJ2-5; weak D call: TRBD2 (5 bases). Germline assignment: CDR1 PRHDT and CDR2 FYEKMQ (reference sequence). V was trimmed by 2 bases and J by 5 bases, leaving 12 bases between them. The CDR3 loop spans 14 amino acids. The CDR3 DNA reads as TGTGCCAGCAGCTTACGGAGGAGTAGGGAGACCCAGTACTTC. Protein: CASSLRRSRETQYF.

V gene TRBV29-1 combines with J gene TRBJ2-1; 16 nucleotides align to TRBD2. CDR1 is SQVTM, CDR2 ANQGSEA, per germline. The J segment lost 7 bases and the V segment lost 5 bases, leaving 11 bases of the junction unmatched. This CDR3 region has 17 residues. DNA for the CDR3: TGCAGCGTTTCAACCGGGACTAGCGGGAGGGCCTGGAATGAGCAGTTCTTC. It codes for CSVSTGTSGRAWNEQFF.

V gene TRBV24-1 combines with J gene TRBJ2-1, with TRBD2 identical over 13 bases. Germline-derived CDR1 and CDR2 are KGHDR and SFDVKD. The V segment lost 2 bases and the J segment 9 bases; nucleotides outside the gene matches: 9. The length of the CDR3 is 17 residues. The CDR3 protein is CATSDSVTSGRWGEQFF. Here the CDR3 DNA reads TGTGCCACCAGTGATTCGGTGACTAGCGGGAGGTGGGGTGAGCAGTTCTTC.

The chain recombines TRBV4-1 with TRBJ2-5, with a tentative D call TRBD2 (5 bases). V shed 0 bases and J shed 7 bases, with 15 bases lying between them. CDR3 length: 15 amino acids. Germline values: CDR1 MGHRA, CDR2 YSYEKL. CDR3 protein: CASSQEGSRSGTQYF. CDR3 bases: TGCGCCAGCAGCCAAGAAGGGAGCAGGTCTGGGACCCAGTACTTC.